This T cell receptor (beta chain) was found in a study of OX40 agonist ivuxolimab in advanced cancers. Only in-frame clones appear in the TCRdb table, and some are missing; sequencing was by immunoSEQ multiplex PCR. The sample contains 150,000 to 190,000 clones, approximately 94% of which appear only once. This CDR3 has 13 residues. Germline V lookup: CDR1 ENHRY, CDR2 SYGVKD. The ends were cut back, 11 bases at V and 1 base at J, with 14 bases in the middle. V and J are TRBV10-3 and TRBJ1-1, with a tentative D call TRBD1 (6 bases). The TCR comes from an adult with an advanced solid tumor such as melanoma, head and neck, liver or kidney cancer. Sequences were derived from CD4+ or CD8+ T cells sorted from blood, sampled in a trial of the OX40 agonist ivuxolimab. CDR3 nucleotide sequence: TGTGCCGTCCTGACAGGAGAGAACACTGAAGCTTTCTTT. Protein: CAVLTGENTEAFF.